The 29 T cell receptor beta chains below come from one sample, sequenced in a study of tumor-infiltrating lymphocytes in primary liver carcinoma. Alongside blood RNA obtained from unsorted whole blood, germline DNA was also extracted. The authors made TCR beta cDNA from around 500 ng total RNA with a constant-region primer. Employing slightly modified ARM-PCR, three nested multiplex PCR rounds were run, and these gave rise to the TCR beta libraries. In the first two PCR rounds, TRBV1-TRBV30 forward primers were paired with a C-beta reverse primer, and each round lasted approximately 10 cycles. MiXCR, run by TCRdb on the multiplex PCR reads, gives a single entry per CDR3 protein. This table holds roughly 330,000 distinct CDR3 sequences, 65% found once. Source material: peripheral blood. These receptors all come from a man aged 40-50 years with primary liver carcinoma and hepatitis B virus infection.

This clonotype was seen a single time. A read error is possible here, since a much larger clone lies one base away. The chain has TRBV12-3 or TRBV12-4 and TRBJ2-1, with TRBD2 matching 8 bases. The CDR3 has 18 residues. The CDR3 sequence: CASSLASRTSGPYNEKFF. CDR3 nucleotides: TGTGCCAGCAGTTTAGCCTCGAGAACTAGCGGCCCCTACAATGAGAAGTTCTTC.

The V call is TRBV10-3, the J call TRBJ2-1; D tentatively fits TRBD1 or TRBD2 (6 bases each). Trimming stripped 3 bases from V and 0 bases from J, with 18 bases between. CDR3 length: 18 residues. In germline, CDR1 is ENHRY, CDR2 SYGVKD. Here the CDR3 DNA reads TGTGCCATCAGTGAAAGAGAGGGGGGCCGGAGCTCCTACAATGAGCAGTTCTTC. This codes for CAISEREGGRSSYNEQFF.

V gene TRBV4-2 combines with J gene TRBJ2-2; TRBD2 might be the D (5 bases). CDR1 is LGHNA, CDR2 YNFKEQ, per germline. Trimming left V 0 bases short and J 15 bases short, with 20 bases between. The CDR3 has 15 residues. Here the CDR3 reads CASSQEGSITGKMFF. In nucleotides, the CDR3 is TGTGCCAGCAGCCAAGAAGGGTCGATCACCGGGAAGATGTTTTTT.

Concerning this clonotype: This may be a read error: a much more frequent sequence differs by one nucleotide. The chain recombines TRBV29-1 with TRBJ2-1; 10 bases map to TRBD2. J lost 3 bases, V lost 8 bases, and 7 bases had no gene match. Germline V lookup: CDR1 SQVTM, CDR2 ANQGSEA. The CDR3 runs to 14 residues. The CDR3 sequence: CSISGGLLYNEQFF. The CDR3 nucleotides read TGCAGCATTAGCGGGGGGCTCCTCTACAATGAGCAGTTCTTC.

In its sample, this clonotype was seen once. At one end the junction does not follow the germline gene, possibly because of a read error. The CDR3 here is CANRSTDAGLEASF. Written as DNA, the CDR3 is TGCGCCAACAGATCCACAGATGCGGGCCTTGAAGCTTCCTTT. The chain recombines TRBV4-1 with TRBJ1-1; D is undetermined. Germline-derived CDR1 and CDR2 are MGHRA and YSYEKL. This CDR3 spans 14 amino acids.

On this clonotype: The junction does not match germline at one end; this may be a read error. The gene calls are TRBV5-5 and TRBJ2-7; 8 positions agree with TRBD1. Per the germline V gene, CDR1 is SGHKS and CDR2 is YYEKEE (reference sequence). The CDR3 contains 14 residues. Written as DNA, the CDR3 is TGTGCCAGCAGCTTACAGGGGGTTAGCAACGAGCACTACTTC. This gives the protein CASSLQGVSNEHYF. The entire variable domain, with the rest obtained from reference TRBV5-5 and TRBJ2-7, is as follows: DAGVTQSPTHLIKTRGQQVTLRCSPISGHKSVSWYQQVLGQGPQFIFQYYEKEERGRGNFPDRFSARQFPNYSSELNVNALLLGDSALYLCASSLQGVSNEHYFGPGTRLTVT.

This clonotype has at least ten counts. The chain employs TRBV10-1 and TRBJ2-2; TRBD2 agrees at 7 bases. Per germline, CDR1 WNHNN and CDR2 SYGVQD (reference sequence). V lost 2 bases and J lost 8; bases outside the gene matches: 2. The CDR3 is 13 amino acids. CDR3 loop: CASSESGKGELFF. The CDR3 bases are TGCGCCAGCAGTGAGAGCGGGAAGGGGGAGCTGTTTTTT.

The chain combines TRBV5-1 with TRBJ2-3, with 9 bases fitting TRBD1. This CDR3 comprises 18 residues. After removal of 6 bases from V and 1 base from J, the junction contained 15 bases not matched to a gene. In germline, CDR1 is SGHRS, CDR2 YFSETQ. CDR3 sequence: CASIPRSLQGARTDTQYF. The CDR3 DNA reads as TGCGCCAGCATCCCAAGGAGCCTACAGGGGGCCCGCACAGATACGCAGTATTTT.

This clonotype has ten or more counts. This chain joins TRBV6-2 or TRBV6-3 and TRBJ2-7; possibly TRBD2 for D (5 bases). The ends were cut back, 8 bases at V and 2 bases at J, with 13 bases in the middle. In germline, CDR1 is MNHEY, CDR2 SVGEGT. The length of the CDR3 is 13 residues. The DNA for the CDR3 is TGTGCCAGCTTGAGGGCAGGAACCTACGAGCAGTACTTC. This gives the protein CASLRAGTYEQYF.

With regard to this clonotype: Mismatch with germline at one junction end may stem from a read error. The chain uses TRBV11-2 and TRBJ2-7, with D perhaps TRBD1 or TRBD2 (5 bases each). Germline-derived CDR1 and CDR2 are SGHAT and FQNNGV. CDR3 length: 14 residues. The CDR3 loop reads CASTLVPGAYEQCF. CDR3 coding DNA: TGTGCCAGCACTCTGGTACCCGGGGCCTACGAGCAGTGCTTC.

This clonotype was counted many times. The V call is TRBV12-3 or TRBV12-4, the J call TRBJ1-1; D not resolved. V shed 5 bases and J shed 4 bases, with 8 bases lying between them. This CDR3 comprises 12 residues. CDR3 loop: CASSPLRTEAFF. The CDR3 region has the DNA TGTGCCAGCAGTCCACTACGCACTGAAGCTTTCTTT.

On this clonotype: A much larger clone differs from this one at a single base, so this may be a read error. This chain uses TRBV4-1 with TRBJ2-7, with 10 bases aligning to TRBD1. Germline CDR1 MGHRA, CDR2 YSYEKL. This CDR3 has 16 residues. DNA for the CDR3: TGCGCCTGCAGCCAAGAATGGGGACAGGGGCCCTACGAGCAGTACTTC. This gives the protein CACSQEWGQGPYEQYF.

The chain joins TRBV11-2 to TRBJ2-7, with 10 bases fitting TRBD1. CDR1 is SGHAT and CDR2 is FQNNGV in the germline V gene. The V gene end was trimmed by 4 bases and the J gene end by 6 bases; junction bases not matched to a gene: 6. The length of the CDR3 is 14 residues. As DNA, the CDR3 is TGTGCCAGCAGCTCCGGGACAGGGGCATGCGAGCAGTACTTC. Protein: CASSSGTGACEQYF.

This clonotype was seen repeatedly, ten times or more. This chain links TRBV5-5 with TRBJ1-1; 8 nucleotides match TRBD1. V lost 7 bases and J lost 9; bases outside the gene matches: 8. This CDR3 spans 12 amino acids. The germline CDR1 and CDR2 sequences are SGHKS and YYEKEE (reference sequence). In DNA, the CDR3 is TGTGCCAGCCGCGGGACAGGAACGAAAGCTTTCTTT. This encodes CASRGTGTKAFF.

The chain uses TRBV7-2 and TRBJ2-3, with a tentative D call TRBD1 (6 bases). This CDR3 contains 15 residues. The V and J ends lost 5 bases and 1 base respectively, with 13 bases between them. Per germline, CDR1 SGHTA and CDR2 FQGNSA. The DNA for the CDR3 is TGTGCCAGCAGCCGGACTCGACAGGGCACAGATACGCAGTATTTT. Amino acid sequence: CASSRTRQGTDTQYF.

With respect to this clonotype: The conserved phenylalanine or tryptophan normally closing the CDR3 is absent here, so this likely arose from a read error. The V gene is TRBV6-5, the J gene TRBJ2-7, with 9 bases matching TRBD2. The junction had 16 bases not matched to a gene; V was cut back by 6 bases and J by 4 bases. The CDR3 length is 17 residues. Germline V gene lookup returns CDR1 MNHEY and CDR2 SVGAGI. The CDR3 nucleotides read TGTGCCAGCAGCCGACAGCCGGGACTAGCAAGAAGTTACGAGCAGTACCTC. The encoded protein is CASSRQPGLARSYEQYL.

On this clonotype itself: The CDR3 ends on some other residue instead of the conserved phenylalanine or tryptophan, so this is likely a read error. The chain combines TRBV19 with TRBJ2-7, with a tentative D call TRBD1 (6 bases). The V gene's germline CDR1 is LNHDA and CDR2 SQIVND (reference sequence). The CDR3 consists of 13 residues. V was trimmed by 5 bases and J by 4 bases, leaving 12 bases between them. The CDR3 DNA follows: TGTGCCAGTAGTTTCAGGGGATCTTACGAGCAGTACTTG. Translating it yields CASSFRGSYEQYL.

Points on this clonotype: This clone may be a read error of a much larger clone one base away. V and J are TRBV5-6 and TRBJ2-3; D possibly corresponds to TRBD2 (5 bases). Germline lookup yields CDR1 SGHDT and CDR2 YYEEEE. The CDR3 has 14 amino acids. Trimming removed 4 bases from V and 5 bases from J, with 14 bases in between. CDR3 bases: TGTGCCAGCAGCGCCCAGGAGGAGTTAGATACGCAGTATTTT. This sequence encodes CASSAQEELDTQYF.

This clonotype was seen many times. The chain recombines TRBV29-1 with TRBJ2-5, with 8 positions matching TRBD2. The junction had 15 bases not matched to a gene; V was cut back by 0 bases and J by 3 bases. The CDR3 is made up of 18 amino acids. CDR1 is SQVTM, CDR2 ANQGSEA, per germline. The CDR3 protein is CSVEDLGRASGYKETQYF. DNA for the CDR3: TGCAGCGTTGAAGATCTTGGTAGGGCTAGCGGGTACAAAGAGACCCAGTACTTC.

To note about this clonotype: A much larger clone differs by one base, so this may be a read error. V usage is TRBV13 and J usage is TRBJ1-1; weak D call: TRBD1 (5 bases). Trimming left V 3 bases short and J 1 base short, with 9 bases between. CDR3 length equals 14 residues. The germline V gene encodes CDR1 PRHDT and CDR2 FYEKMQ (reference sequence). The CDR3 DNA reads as TGTGCCAGCAGCTTGCCGGGGCGGAACACTGAAGCTTTCTTT. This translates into CASSLPGRNTEAFF.

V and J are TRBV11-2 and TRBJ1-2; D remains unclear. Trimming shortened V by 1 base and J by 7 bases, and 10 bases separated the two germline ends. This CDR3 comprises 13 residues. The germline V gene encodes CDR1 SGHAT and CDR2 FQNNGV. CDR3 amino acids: CASSLGVCGGYTF. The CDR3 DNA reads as TGTGCCAGCAGCTTAGGGGTGTGTGGTGGCTACACCTTC.

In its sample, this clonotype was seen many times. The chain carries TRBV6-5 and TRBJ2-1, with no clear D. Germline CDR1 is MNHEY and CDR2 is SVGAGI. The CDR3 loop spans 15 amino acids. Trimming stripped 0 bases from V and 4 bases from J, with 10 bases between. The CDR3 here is CASSYSNLRYNEQFF. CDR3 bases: TGTGCCAGCAGTTACTCGAACCTCAGGTACAATGAGCAGTTCTTC.

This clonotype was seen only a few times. CDR3 loop: CASSPPPGGSSDRDEQFF. CDR3 coding DNA: TGTGCCAGCAGCCCACCCCCCGGGGGCAGTTCTGATCGCGATGAGCAGTTCTTC. V is TRBV7-9 and J is TRBJ2-1; D tentatively fits TRBD1 or TRBD2 (6 bases each). V gave up 5 bases and J gave up 8 bases, with 28 bases separating them. The CDR3 covers 18 residues. Germline V gives CDR1 SEHNR, CDR2 FQNEAQ (reference sequence).

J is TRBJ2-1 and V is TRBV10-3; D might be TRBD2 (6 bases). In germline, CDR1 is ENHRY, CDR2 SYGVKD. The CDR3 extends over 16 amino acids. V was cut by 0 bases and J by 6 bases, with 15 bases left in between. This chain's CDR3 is CAISESLVGGPNEQFF. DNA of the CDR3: TGTGCCATCAGTGAGTCTCTAGTGGGAGGCCCCAATGAGCAGTTCTTC.

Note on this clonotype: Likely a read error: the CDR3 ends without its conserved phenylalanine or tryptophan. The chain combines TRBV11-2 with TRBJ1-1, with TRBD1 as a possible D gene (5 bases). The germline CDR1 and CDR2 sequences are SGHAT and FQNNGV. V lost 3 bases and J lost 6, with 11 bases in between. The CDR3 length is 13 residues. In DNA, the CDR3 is TGTGCCAGCAGCTTCCGGCAGGGAGCTGAAGCTTTCATT. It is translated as CASSFRQGAEAFI.

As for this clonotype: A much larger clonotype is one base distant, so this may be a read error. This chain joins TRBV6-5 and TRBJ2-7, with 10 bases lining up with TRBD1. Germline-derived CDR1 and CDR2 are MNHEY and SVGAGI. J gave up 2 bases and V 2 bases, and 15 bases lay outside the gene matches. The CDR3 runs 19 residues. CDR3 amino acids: CASSYQTGGLAGKAYEQYF. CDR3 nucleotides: TGTGCCAGCAGTTACCAGACAGGGGGCCTAGCGGGCAAGGCCTACGAGCAGTACTTC.

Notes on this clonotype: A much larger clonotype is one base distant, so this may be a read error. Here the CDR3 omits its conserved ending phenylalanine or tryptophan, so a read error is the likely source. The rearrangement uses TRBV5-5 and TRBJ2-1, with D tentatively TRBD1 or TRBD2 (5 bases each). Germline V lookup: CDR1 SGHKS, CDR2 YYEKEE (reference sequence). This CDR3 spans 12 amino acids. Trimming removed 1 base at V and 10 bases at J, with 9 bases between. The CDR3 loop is CASSLPGPEQFS. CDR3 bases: TGTGCCAGCAGCTTGCCGGGGCCGGAGCAGTTCTCC.

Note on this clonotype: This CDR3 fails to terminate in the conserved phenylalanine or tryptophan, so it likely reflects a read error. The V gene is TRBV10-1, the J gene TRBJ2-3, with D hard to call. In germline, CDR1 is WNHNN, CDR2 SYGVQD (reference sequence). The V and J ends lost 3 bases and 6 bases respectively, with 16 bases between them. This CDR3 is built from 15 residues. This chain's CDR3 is CASSDERKQHDTQYS. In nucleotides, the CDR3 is TGCGCCAGCAGTGACGAGCGTAAACAGCACGATACGCAGTATTCT.

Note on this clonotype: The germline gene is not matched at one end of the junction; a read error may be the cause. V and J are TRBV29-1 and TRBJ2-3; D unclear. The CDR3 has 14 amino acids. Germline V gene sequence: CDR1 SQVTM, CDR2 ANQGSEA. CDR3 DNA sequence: TGCATCGTTTGCGTGTTTGGATTCACAGATACGCAGTATTTT. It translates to CIVCVFGFTDTQYF.